The entry below describes one T cell receptor beta chain. The sample originates from a study of identical twins. The CDR3 has 14 residues. V was cut by 6 bases and J by 2 bases, with 14 bases left in between. Per the germline V gene, CDR1 is SEHNR and CDR2 is FQNEAQ (reference sequence). With template switching, a universal primer site was added, and the cDNA carried unique molecular identifiers. TCRdb processed the 5' RACE reads anew with MiXCR; each CDR3 protein has one entry. In the table there are roughly 220,000 distinct CDR3 sequences, 6.5% to 8% of which are singletons. A further study also used this sample, focusing on T cells expressing NK-cell markers.

The source is a woman between 18 and 30 years old in good health. Specimen: CD8+ T cells sorted from blood. The J gene is TRBJ2-7, the V gene TRBV7-9; D may match TRBD1 or TRBD2 (5 bases each). The chain's CDR3 is CASRGTVSAYEQYF. DNA for the CDR3: TGTGCCAGCAGGGGGACCGTATCCGCCTACGAGCAGTACTTC.